The 13 T cell receptor beta chains listed next were all sequenced from one sample in a study of post-analysis software for immune sequencing data. Study observations and caveats: Included in a set of five TRBV segments more frequent in patients than controls were TRBV5-6, TRBV5-1 and TRBV20-1.

Carried by the TCR beta cDNA libraries were unique molecular identifiers. Each CDR3 protein gets one entry after TCRdb re-called the PCR reads with MiXCR. The sample has under 650,000 distinct CDR3 sequences, about 40% seen once; the top ten hold about 1.8%. Their antigen targets remain unknown. The sample consisted of blood. The receptors were sampled from a girl aged 10 to 17 with multiple sclerosis.

On this clonotype: A much larger clone sits a single nucleotide away, making a read error possible. The chain carries TRBV24-1 and TRBJ2-1; 14 positions agree with TRBD2. The better agreement between TRBJ2-7 and the DNA end casts doubt on the J call. The length of the CDR3 is 16 residues. Germline CDR1 reads KGHDR; CDR2 reads SFDVKD. The CDR3 DNA reads as TGTGCCACCAGTGATTTGGGACTAGCGGGAGGCAATGAGCAGTACTTC. This translates into CATSDLGLAGGNEQYF.

The rearrangement links TRBV24-1 to TRBJ2-5, with 10 bases that match TRBD1. CDR3 length: 18 residues. J lost 4 bases, V lost 2 bases, and 12 bases had no gene match. Germline V lookup: CDR1 KGHDR, CDR2 SFDVKD. CDR3: CATSDSGAGTGERETQYF. In DNA form, the CDR3 reads TGTGCCACCAGTGATTCCGGGGCCGGGACAGGGGAACGAGAGACCCAGTACTTC.

This rearrangement joins TRBV24-1 to TRBJ2-1, with 10 bases fitting TRBD2. V was pared by 3 bases and J by 9 bases, with 7 bases of the junction left unmatched. The V gene's germline CDR1 is KGHDR and CDR2 SFDVKD. CDR3 size: 15 residues. For the CDR3, the DNA is TGTGCCACCAGTGATCAAGCGGGGGGGCCGGGTGAGCAGTTCTTC. Protein: CATSDQAGGPGEQFF.

J is TRBJ2-4 and V is TRBV4-1; unclear D gene. This CDR3 is 14 amino acids long. V lost 4 bases and J 1 base, leaving 8 bases between the germline ends. Germline CDR1 is MGHRA and CDR2 is YSYEKL. The CDR3 spells CASSPPEAKNIQYF. The CDR3 coding sequence is TGCGCCAGCAGCCCCCCAGAGGCCAAAAACATTCAGTACTTC.

The V call is TRBV5-1, the J call TRBJ2-7; D gene uncertain. The CDR3 is made up of 15 amino acids. Germline-derived CDR1 and CDR2 are SGHRS and YFSETQ. Trimming stripped 0 bases from V and 0 bases from J, with 10 bases between. The CDR3 is CASSLVPASSYEQYF. DNA of the CDR3: TGCGCCAGCAGCTTGGTCCCAGCTTCCTCCTACGAGCAGTACTTC. Complete variable domain (other parts from reference TRBV5-1 and TRBJ2-7): KAGVTQTPRYLIKTRGQQVTLSCSPISGHRSVSWYQQTPGQGLQFLFEYFSETQRNKGNFPGRFSGRQFSNSRSEMNVSTLELGDSALYLCASSLVPASSYEQYFGPGTRLTVT.

This clonotype showed up just a few times. V usage is TRBV5-1 and J usage is TRBJ2-4, with D possibly TRBD1 on 6 matching bases. This CDR3 comprises 13 residues. The ends were cut back, 6 bases at V and 13 bases at J, with 20 bases in the middle. CDR1 and CDR2 from the germline V gene are SGHRS and YFSETQ. DNA for the CDR3: TGCGCCAGCAACTATACCGGGACACTAGAGCAGTACTTC. This gives the protein CASNYTGTLEQYF.

This clonotype occurred a few times. Without the conserved terminal phenylalanine or tryptophan, this CDR3 likely stems from a read error. The V call is TRBV12-3 or TRBV12-4, the J call TRBJ2-7; tentatively, D is TRBD1 (6 bases). V shed 1 base and J shed 2 bases, with 9 bases lying between them. The CDR3 covers 14 residues. The CDR3 DNA reads TGTGCCAGCAGTTTAGACAGGGTCGCCTACGAGCAGTACTGC. Translated: CASSLDRVAYEQYC.

The rearrangement uses TRBV12-3 or TRBV12-4 and TRBJ2-1; perhaps TRBD2 as D (5 bases). The V end was cut by 10 bases, the J end by 4 bases, with 14 bases between. The CDR3 is made up of 13 amino acids. The CDR3 sequence is CATGGYKYNEQFF. The CDR3 nucleotides are TGTGCCACCGGCGGGTATAAGTACAATGAGCAGTTCTTC.

In this sample, this clonotype turned up a few times. The CDR3 DNA sequence: TGCAGCGTTGAAGGGGCGGGGAGCTATGGCTACACCTTC. Protein: CSVEGAGSYGYTF. The V call is TRBV29-1, the J call TRBJ1-2; D remains ambiguous. V dropped 1 base and J dropped 4 bases, with 10 bases sitting between them. Germline V CDR1 and CDR2: SQVTM, ANQGSEA. The CDR3 spans 13 residues.

This clonotype was observed a handful of times. The V and J genes are TRBV27 and TRBJ2-3; D may be TRBD2 (5 bases). Trimming removed 7 bases at V and 7 bases at J, with 21 bases between. The CDR3 spans 15 residues. Germline CDR1 MNHEY, CDR2 SMNVEV (reference sequence). For the CDR3, the DNA is TGTGCCAGCACCCCTATATATGGACGGGGTCATACGCAGTATTTT. Protein: CASTPIYGRGHTQYF.

Worth noting for this clonotype: Being one base from a much bigger clone, this may be a read error. In DNA, the CDR3 is TGTGCCAGCAACTCAGGCCAGGACAAGGGATTCGGAAAACGGTTTTTT. Translating gives CASNSGQDKGFGKRFF. The genes are TRBV7-9 and TRBJ1-4, with a weak D call TRBD1 (5 bases). Germline lookup yields CDR1 SEHNR and CDR2 FQNEAQ (reference sequence). This CDR3 is 16 amino acids long.

The V call is TRBV18, the J call TRBJ1-2, with D perhaps matching TRBD1 (5 bases). Trimming cost V 2 bases and J 4 bases, with 14 bases left between them. The CDR3 consists of 15 residues. Germline V gives CDR1 KGHSH, CDR2 LQKENI. The CDR3 spells CASSPGALKGYGYTF. The CDR3 DNA sequence: TGTGCCAGCTCACCAGGGGCCTTAAAGGGCTATGGCTACACCTTC.

CDR3: CAISPDRDDGYTF. In nucleotides, the CDR3 is TGTGCCATCTCCCCAGACAGGGACGATGGCTACACCTTC. This chain connects TRBV10-3 to TRBJ1-2; 7 positions agree with TRBD1. Per germline, CDR1 ENHRY and CDR2 SYGVKD. The CDR3 length is 13 residues. V trimming: 8 bases; J trimming: 6 bases; junction bases outside the gene matches: 9.